Given below is one T cell receptor beta chain in context. Its antigen is undetermined. Produced via immunoSEQ multiplex PCR; TCRdb's table is partial and in-frame only. The sample yields about 17,000 clones, over 80% seen once. Treatment specified: AdE1-LMPpoly-expanded autologous EBV-specific T-cell therapy followed by anti-PD-1 nivolumab. This sample was taken from a study of EBV T-cell therapy then PD-1 blockade in nasopharyngeal carcinoma. Germline CDR1 is LGHNA and CDR2 is YSLEER. The V end lost 2 bases, the J end lost 0 bases, and 8 bases lay between the germline ends. This CDR3 comprises 15 residues.

The chain has TRBV4-3 and TRBJ1-3; tentative D call: TRBD1 (6 bases). The sequence was collected from a man aged 40-49 years with nasopharyngeal carcinoma. The specimen comprised CD8+ T cells from blood, sampled at day 0 from a patient whose treatment included autologous EBV-specific T cells and nivolumab. This CDR3 is CASSQNRASGNTIYF. DNA for the CDR3: TGCGCCAGCAGCCAAAACAGGGCCTCTGGAAACACCATATATTTT.